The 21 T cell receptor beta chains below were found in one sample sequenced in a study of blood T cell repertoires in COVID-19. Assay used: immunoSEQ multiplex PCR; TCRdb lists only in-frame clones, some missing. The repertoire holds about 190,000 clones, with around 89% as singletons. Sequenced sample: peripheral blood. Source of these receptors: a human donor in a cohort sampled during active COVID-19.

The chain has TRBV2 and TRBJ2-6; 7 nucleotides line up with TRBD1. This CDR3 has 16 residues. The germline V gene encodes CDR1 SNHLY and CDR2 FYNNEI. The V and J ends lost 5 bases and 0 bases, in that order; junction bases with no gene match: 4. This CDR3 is CASSRDSSSGANVLTF. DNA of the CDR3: TGTGCCAGCAGTAGGGACAGCAGCTCTGGGGCCAACGTCCTGACTTTC.

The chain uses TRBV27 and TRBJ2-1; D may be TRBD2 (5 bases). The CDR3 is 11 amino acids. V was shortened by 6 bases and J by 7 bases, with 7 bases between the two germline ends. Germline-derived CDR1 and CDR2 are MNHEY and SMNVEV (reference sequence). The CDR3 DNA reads TGTGCCAGCAGGGGCGGGAATGAGCAGTTCTTC. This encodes CASRGGNEQFF.

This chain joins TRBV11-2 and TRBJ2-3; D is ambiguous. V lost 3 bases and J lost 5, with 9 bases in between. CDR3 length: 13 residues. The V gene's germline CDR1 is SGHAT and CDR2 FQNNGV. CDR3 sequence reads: CASSLGSGDTQYF. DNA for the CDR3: TGTGCCAGCAGCTTGGGTTCGGGAGATACGCAGTATTTT. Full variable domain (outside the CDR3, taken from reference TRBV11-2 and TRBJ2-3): EAGVAQSPRYKIIEKRQSVAFWCNPISGHATLYWYQQILGQGPKLLIQFQNNGVVDDSQLPKDRFSAERLKGVDSTLKIQPAKLEDSAVYLCASSLGSGDTQYFGPGTRLTVL.

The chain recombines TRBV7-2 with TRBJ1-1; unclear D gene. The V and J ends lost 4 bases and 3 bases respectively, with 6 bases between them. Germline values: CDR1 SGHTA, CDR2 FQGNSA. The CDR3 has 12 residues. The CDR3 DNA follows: TGTGCCAGCAGCTCCCTCTACACTGAAGCTTTCTTT. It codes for CASSSLYTEAFF.

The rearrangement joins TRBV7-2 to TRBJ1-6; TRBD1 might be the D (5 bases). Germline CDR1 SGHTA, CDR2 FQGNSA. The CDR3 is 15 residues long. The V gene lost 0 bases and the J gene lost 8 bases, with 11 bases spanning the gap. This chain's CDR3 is CASSLAGGVDSPLHF. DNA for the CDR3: TGTGCCAGCAGCTTAGCGGGGGGTGTAGATTCACCCCTCCACTTT.

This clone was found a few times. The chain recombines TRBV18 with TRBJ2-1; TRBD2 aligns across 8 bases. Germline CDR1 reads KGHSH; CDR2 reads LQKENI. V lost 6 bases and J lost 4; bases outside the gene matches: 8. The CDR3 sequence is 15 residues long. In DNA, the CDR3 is TGTGCCAGCTCGCTTAGCGGGGCCTTATACAATGAGCAGTTCTTC. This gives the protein CASSLSGALYNEQFF. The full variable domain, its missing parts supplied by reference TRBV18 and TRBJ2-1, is NAGVMQNPRHLVRRRGQEARLRCSPMKGHSHVYWYRQLPEEGLKFMVYLQKENIIDESGMPKERFSAEFPKEGPSILRIQQVVRGDSAAYFCASSLSGALYNEQFFGPGTRLTVL.

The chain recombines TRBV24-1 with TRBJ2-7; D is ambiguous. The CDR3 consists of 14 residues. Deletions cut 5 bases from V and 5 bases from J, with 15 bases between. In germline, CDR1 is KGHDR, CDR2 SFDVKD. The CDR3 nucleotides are TGTGCCACCAGTGGCCCATCTGTAGAGGACGAGCAGTACTTC. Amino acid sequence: CATSGPSVEDEQYF.

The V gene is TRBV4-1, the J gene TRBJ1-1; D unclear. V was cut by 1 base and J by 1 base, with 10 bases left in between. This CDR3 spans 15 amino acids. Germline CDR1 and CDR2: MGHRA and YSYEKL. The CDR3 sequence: CASSQGFGENTEAFF. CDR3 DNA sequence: TGCGCCAGCAGCCAAGGATTCGGGGAGAACACTGAAGCTTTCTTT.

CDR3 bases: TGTGCCCCTAATTCCCCCCCCGGTCCCACAGATACGCAGTATTTT. Protein product: CAPNSPPGPTDTQYF. The chain has TRBV2 and TRBJ2-3; no definite D call. CDR1 and CDR2 from the germline V gene are SNHLY and FYNNEI. This CDR3 region has 15 residues. Trimming took off 11 bases at V and 2 bases at J, with 20 bases between the two ends.

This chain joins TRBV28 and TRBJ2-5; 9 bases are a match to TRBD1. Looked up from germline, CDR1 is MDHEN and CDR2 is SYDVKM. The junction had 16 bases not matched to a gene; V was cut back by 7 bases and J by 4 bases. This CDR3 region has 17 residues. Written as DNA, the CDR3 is TGTGCCAGCAATCTACCGGGACAGGGAGTCTATGGAGAGACCCAGTACTTC. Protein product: CASNLPGQGVYGETQYF.

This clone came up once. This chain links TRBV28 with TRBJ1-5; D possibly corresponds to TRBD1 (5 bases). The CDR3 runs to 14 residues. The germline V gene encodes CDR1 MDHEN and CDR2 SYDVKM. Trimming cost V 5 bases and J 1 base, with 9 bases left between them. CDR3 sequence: CASSKGVSNQPQHF. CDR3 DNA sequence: TGTGCCAGCAGTAAAGGGGTAAGCAATCAGCCCCAGCATTTT. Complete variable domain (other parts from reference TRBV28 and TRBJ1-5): DVKVTQSSRYLVKRTGEKVFLECVQDMDHENMFWYRQDPGLGLRLIYFSYDVKMKEKGDIPEGYSVSREKKERFSLILESASTNQTSMYLCASSKGVSNQPQHFGDGTRLSIL.

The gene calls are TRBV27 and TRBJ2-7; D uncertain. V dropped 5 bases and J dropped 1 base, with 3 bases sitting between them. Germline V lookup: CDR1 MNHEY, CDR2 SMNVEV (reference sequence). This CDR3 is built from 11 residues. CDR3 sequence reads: CASSPSYEQYF. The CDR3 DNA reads TGTGCCAGCAGTCCTTCCTACGAGCAGTACTTC.

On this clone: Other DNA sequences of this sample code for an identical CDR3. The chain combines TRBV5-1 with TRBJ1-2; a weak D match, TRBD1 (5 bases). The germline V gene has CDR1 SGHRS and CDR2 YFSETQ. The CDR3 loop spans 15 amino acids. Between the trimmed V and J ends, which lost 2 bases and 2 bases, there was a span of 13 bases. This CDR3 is CASSFGAGGNYGYTF. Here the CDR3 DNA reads TGCGCCAGCAGCTTCGGGGCCGGGGGGAACTATGGCTACACCTTC. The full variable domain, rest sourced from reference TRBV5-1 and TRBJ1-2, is KAGVTQTPRYLIKTRGQQVTLSCSPISGHRSVSWYQQTPGQGLQFLFEYFSETQRNKGNFPGRFSGRQFSNSRSEMNVSTLELGDSALYLCASSFGAGGNYGYTFGSGTRLTVV.

Written as DNA, the CDR3 is TGCGCCAGCAGCCAAGCCGGGCCGCACTTGCCGGGGGGCTACTCCTACGAGCAGTACTTC. It is translated as CASSQAGPHLPGGYSYEQYF. V is TRBV4-3 and J is TRBJ2-7, with D possibly matching TRBD2 (7 bases). The CDR3 length is 20 residues. V was pared by 1 base and J by 0 bases, with 25 bases between. The germline V gene has CDR1 LGHNA and CDR2 YSLEER.

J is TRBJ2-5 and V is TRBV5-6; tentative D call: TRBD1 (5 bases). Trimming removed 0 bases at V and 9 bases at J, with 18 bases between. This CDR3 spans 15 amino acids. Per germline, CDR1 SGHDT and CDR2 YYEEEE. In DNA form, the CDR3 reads TGTGCCAGCAGCTTGGATGCGAAGGGGCGTAAGGCCCAGTACTTC. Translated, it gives CASSLDAKGRKAQYF.

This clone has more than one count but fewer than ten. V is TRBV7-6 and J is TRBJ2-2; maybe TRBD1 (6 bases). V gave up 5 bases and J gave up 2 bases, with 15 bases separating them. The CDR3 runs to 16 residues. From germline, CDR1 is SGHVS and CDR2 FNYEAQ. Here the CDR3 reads CASSRTGTPNTGELFF. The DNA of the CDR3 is TGTGCCAGCAGCCGTACAGGGACCCCCAACACCGGGGAGCTGTTTTTT.

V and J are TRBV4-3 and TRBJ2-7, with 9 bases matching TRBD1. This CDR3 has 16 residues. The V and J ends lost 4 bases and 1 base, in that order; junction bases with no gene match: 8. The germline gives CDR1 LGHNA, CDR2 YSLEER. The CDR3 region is CASSRRAGQGSYEQYF. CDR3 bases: TGCGCCAGCAGCCGACGCGCGGGACAGGGTTCCTACGAGCAGTACTTC.

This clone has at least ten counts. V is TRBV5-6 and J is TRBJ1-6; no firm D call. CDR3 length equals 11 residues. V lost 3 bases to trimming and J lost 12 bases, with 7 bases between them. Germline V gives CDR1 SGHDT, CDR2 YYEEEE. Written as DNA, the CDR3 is TGTGCCAGCAGCTCACAGAGACCCCTCCACTTT. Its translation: CASSSQRPLHF.

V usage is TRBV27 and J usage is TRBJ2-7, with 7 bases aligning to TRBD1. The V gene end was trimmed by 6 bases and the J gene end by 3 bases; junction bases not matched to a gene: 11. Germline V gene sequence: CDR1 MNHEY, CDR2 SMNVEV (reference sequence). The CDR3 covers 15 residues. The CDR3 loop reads CASRPTGTDVYEQYF. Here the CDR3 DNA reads TGTGCCAGCAGACCAACCGGGACAGATGTCTACGAGCAGTACTTC.

This chain's CDR3 is CASSPGLARYNEQFF. The DNA for the CDR3 is TGTGCCAGCAGCCCAGGACTAGCGAGATACAATGAGCAGTTCTTC. The chain uses TRBV7-9 and TRBJ2-1; 9 bases fit TRBD2. The trim removed 5 bases at V and 4 bases at J, leaving 6 bases unmatched. This CDR3 spans 15 amino acids. From germline, CDR1 is SEHNR and CDR2 FQNEAQ (reference sequence).

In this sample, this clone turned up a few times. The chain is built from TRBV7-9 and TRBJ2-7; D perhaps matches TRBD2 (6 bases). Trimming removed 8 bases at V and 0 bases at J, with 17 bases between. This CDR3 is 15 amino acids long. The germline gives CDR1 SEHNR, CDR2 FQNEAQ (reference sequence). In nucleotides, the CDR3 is TGTGCCAGCGTCCAGGAGGGGTCCCACTCCTACGAGCAGTACTTC. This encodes CASVQEGSHSYEQYF. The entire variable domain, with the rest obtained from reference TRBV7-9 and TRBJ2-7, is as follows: DTGVSQNPRHKITKRGQNVTFRCDPISEHNRLYWYRQTLGQGPEFLTYFQNEAQLEKSRLLSDRFSAERPKGSFSTLEIQRTEQGDSAMYLCASVQEGSHSYEQYFGPGTRLTVT.